These 12 T cell receptor beta chains were all obtained from the same sample, sequenced in a study of blood T cell repertoires in COVID-19. Sequenced by immunoSEQ multiplex PCR; TCRdb stores in-frame clones only, minus some. In the table there are 150,000 to 170,000 clones, less than 95% of which are singletons. The sequencing sample was made of peripheral blood. The receptors shown here come from a man over 45 with acute or convalescent COVID-19.

The genes are TRBV19 and TRBJ2-5; 11 positions match TRBD1. V lost 9 bases and J lost 3; bases outside the gene matches: 3. The CDR3 loop spans 13 amino acids. The V gene's germline CDR1 is LNHDA and CDR2 SQIVND (reference sequence). In nucleotides, the CDR3 is TGTGCCAGCCGGACAGGGGGCGAAGAGACCCAGTACTTC. As protein: CASRTGGEETQYF.

This chain joins TRBV2 and TRBJ1-5; the D is unclear. With 4 bases removed from V and 9 bases from J, the gap between germline ends came to 10 bases. This CDR3 is 12 amino acids long. Germline loops: CDR1 SNHLY, CDR2 FYNNEI. For the CDR3, the DNA is TGTGCCAGCAGTGCGGGTAAAGGGCCCCAGCATTTT. Translating gives CASSAGKGPQHF.

The gene calls are TRBV30 and TRBJ2-2, with 8 bases that match TRBD1. The CDR3 contains 14 residues. V lost 3 bases to trimming and J lost 6 bases; unmatched junction nucleotides: 6. From germline, CDR1 is GTSNPN and CDR2 SVGIG (reference sequence). CDR3 sequence reads: CAWSAGQVPGELFF. The DNA for the CDR3 is TGTGCCTGGAGCGCGGGACAGGTGCCCGGGGAGCTGTTTTTT.

The chain recombines TRBV7-9 with TRBJ1-6, with 8 bases aligning to TRBD1. The V segment lost 5 bases and the J segment 16 bases; nucleotides outside the gene matches: 16. The CDR3 extends over 15 amino acids. Germline lookup yields CDR1 SEHNR and CDR2 FQNEAQ (reference sequence). The CDR3 sequence is CASSRILQGQAILHF. CDR3 nucleotide sequence: TGTGCCAGCAGCCGGATACTCCAGGGACAGGCCATACTCCACTTT.

This chain connects TRBV30 to TRBJ2-5; TRBD1 aligns across 9 bases. V lost 0 bases to trimming and J lost 7 bases; unmatched junction nucleotides: 12. Germline lookup yields CDR1 GTSNPN and CDR2 SVGIG (reference sequence). This CDR3 comprises 16 residues. The CDR3 sequence is CAWSVWGTGSSGTQYF. The DNA of the CDR3 is TGTGCCTGGAGTGTATGGGGGACAGGGTCATCCGGGACCCAGTACTTC.

V is TRBV7-2 and J is TRBJ2-5; D is ambiguous. The CDR3 has 12 residues. V was pared by 5 bases and J by 3 bases, with 7 bases between. Germline CDR1 and CDR2: SGHTA and FQGNSA. This chain's CDR3 is CASSPHKETQYF. The DNA of the CDR3 is TGTGCCAGCAGCCCCCACAAAGAGACCCAGTACTTC.

Only a few counts were recorded for this clone. The genes are TRBV6-2 or TRBV6-3 and TRBJ1-6, with a weak D call TRBD1 (5 bases). Germline loops: CDR1 MNHEY, CDR2 SVGEGT. The CDR3 has 16 amino acids. The V gene lost 6 bases and the J gene lost 0 bases, with 12 bases spanning the gap. For the CDR3, the DNA is TGTGCCAGCAGCCCAACTGACAGCTCCTATAATTCACCCCTCCACTTT. Amino acid sequence: CASSPTDSSYNSPLHF.

The chain links TRBV28 to TRBJ1-5; possible D gene TRBD1, 6 bases. V lost 6 bases and J lost 7, with 16 bases in between. Germline CDR1 reads MDHEN; CDR2 reads SYDVKM. CDR3 length equals 14 residues. Written as DNA, the CDR3 is TGTGCCAGCAGCAAGGGGGGGCAGAGACAGCCCCAGCATTTT. Its translation: CASSKGGQRQPQHF.

The gene calls are TRBV6-4 and TRBJ1-1, with D perhaps TRBD1 (5 bases). CDR3 size: 14 residues. V was shortened by 0 bases and J by 5 bases, with 10 bases between the two germline ends. Germline V gene sequence: CDR1 MRHNA, CDR2 SNTAGT. CDR3 amino acids: CASSDSSRGTEAFF. CDR3 sequence (DNA): TGTGCCAGCAGTGACTCAAGTCGGGGGACTGAAGCTTTCTTT.

The chain has TRBV11-2 and TRBJ2-5; D may correspond to TRBD1 or TRBD2 (6 bases each). This CDR3 is built from 15 residues. Trimming removed 5 bases at V and 6 bases at J, with 19 bases between. The germline V gene has CDR1 SGHAT and CDR2 FQNNGV. The CDR3 reads CASSLGGTGGKTQYF. For the CDR3, the DNA is TGTGCCAGCAGCCTAGGGGGGACTGGGGGGAAGACCCAGTACTTC.

The chain carries TRBV7-2 and TRBJ2-5; D unresolved. CDR1 and CDR2 from the germline V gene are SGHTA and FQGNSA. This CDR3 has 12 amino acids. Trimming pared 4 bases from V and 5 bases from J, leaving 8 bases between. DNA for the CDR3: TGTGCCAGCAGCTCTCAACTTGAGACCCAGTACTTC. Translation gives CASSSQLETQYF.

The chain carries TRBV7-6 and TRBJ2-3; D remains unclear. Germline V lookup: CDR1 SGHVS, CDR2 FNYEAQ. CDR3 length: 15 residues. Trimming took 5 bases from V and 0 from J, leaving 12 bases between them. The CDR3 nucleotides read TGTGCCAGCAGCGAGACTCGACCGAGCACAGATACGCAGTATTTT. This encodes CASSETRPSTDTQYF. The whole variable domain, remainder taken from reference TRBV7-6 and TRBJ2-3, is GAGVSQSPRYKVTKRGQDVALRCDPISGHVSLYWYRQALGQGPEFLTYFNYEAQQDKSGLPNDRFSAERPEGSISTLTIQRTEQRDSAMYRCASSETRPSTDTQYFGPGTRLTVL.